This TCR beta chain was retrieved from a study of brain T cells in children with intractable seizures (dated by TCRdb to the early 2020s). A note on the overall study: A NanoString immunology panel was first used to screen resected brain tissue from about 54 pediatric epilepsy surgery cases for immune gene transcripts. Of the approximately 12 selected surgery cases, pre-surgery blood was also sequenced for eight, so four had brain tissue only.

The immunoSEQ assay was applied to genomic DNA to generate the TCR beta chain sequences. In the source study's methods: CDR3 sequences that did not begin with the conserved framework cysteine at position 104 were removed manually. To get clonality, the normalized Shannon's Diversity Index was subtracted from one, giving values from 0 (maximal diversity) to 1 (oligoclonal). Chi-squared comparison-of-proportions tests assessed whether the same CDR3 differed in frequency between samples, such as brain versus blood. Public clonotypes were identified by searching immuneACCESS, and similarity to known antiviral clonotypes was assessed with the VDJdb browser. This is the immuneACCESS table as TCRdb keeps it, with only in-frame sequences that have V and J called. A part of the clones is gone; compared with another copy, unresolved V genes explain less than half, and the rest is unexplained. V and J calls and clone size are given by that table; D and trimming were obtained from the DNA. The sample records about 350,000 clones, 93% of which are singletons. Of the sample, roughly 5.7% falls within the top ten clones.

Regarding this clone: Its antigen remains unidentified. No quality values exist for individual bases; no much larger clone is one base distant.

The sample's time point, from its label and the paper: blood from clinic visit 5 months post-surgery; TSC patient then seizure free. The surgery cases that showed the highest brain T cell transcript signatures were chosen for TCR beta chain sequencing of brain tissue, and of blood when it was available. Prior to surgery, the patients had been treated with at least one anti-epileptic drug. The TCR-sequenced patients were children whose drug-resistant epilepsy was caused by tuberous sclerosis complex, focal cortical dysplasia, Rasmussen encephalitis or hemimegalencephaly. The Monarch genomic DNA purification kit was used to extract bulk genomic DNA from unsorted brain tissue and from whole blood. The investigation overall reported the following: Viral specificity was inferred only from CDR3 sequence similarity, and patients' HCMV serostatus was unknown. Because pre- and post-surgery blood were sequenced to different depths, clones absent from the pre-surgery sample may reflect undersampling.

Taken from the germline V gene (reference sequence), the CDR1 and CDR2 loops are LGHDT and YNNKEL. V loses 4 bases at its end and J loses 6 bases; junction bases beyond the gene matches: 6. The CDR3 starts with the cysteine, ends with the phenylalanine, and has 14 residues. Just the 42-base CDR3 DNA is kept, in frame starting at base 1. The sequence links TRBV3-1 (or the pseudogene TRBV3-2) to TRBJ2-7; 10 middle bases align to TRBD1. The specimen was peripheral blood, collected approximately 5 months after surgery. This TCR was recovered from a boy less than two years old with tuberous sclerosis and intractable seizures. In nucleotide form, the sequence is TGTGCCAGCAGCCCCGAGGACAGGGGGACCGAGCAGTACTTC. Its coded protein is CASSPEDRGTEQYF.